This TCR beta chain derives from a study of blood T cell repertoires in COVID-19. For the study at large: Samples representing acute and convalescent COVID-19 were sourced from the United States, Italy and Spain. The cDNA or gDNA used as material had been derived from T cells, B-cell-depleted T cells, or PBMCs.

How the authors handled the data: Researchers report that nucleated cell counts were estimated from reference gene primer amplification. Here immunoSEQ multiplex PCR was the method, and the copy in TCRdb shows in-frame clones only, minus some. From that table come the V and J calls and clone size; the DNA was used to work out D and trimming. The sample records a few hundred thousand clones, roughly nine tenths being singletons. Only a few counts were recorded for this clone. The CDR3 is 14 amino acids. After removal of 6 bases from V and 8 bases from J, the junction contained 6 bases not matched to a gene. Germline CDR1 and CDR2: LNHDA and SQIVND (reference sequence).

The chain has TRBV19 and TRBJ1-4, with TRBD1 identical over 10 bases. The receptor comes from a woman aged 45-65 years with acute or convalescent COVID-19. Material for sequencing was peripheral blood. CDR3 bases: TGTGCCAGTAGGAGGACAGGGGGTAACGAAAAACTGTTTTTT. This translates into CASRRTGGNEKLFF.